The sequence of this T cell receptor beta chain was determined in a study of blood T cell repertoires in COVID-19. The CDR3 runs to 18 residues. The germline V gene has CDR1 LGHDT and CDR2 YNNKEL (reference sequence). J lost 3 bases, V lost 0 bases, and 10 bases had no gene match. Method: immunoSEQ multiplex PCR; TCRdb's copy keeps in-frame clones and lacks some. The sample lists about 300,000 clones, 80% to 90% seen once, with about 4.1% in the top ten. The specimen was PBMCs or T cells enriched from blood (not recorded which). The rearrangement links TRBV3-1 (or the pseudogene TRBV3-2) to TRBJ2-5; 10 bases line up with TRBD2. This TCR was recovered from a man aged 25-45 years who had recovered from COVID-19. DNA for the CDR3: TGTGCCAGCAGCCAAGAGTCCTTCGGACTAGCGGAAGAAGAGACCCAGTACTTC. It yields the protein CASSQESFGLAEEETQYF.